A single sample is the source of the 28 T cell receptor beta chains below, sequenced in a study of T-cell reconstitution after alpha-beta-depleted transplantation in children. Unique molecular identifiers were used to barcode this TCRbeta library. MiXCR was run by TCRdb on the PCR reads, yielding one entry per CDR3 protein. Of around 680,000 distinct CDR3 sequences listed, roughly 17% are singletons. Sequencing was performed on PBMCs from the stem cell graft donor, taken from the stem cell graft. The receptors here all came from a human donor who donated a stem cell graft to a child with acute myeloid leukemia.

CDR3 nucleotides: TGTGCCAGCAGCCCTGGACAAATGAGTGGTTCACCCCTCCACTTT. It is translated as CASSPGQMSGSPLHF. The chain joins TRBV7-9 to TRBJ1-6, with D tentatively TRBD1 (5 bases). There are 15 residues in the CDR3. V gave up 5 bases and J gave up 9 bases, with 17 bases separating them. Germline V gives CDR1 SEHNR, CDR2 FQNEAQ (reference sequence).

The chain recombines TRBV28 with TRBJ2-1; D is possibly TRBD2 (5 bases). The germline CDR1 and CDR2 sequences are MDHEN and SYDVKM. Trimming pared 6 bases from V and 0 bases from J, leaving 12 bases between. The CDR3 sequence is 15 residues long. The CDR3 nucleotides read TGTGCCAGCAGGACACTAGATCTCTCCTACAATGAGCAGTTCTTC. Its translation: CASRTLDLSYNEQFF.

V usage is TRBV7-2 and J usage is TRBJ1-2; 10 nucleotides line up with TRBD1. The CDR3 runs 14 residues. The trim removed 5 bases at V and 5 bases at J, leaving 5 bases unmatched. Germline loops: CDR1 SGHTA, CDR2 FQGNSA. This chain's CDR3 is CASSPGGQGYGYTF. In nucleotides, the CDR3 is TGTGCCAGCAGCCCGGGGGGACAGGGGTATGGCTACACCTTC. Full variable domain (rest looked up from reference TRBV7-2 and TRBJ1-2): GAGVSQSPSNKVTEKGKDVELRCDPISGHTALYWYRQSLGQGLEFLIYFQGNSAPDKSGLPSDRFSAERTGGSVSTLTIQRTQQEDSAVYLCASSPGGQGYGYTFGSGTRLTVV.

This clonotype has more than one count but fewer than ten. The CDR3 protein is CASSSAGDYGYTF. Here the CDR3 DNA reads TGCGCCAGCAGCTCGGCGGGGGACTATGGCTACACCTTC. V gene TRBV5-1 combines with J gene TRBJ1-2, with a tentative D call TRBD1 (5 bases). The ends were cut back, 3 bases at V and 3 bases at J, with 9 bases in the middle. This CDR3 is 13 amino acids long. In germline, CDR1 is SGHRS, CDR2 YFSETQ.

In this sample, this clonotype turned up many times. This sequence joins TRBV7-2 and TRBJ2-1; D unclear. Germline CDR1 is SGHTA and CDR2 is FQGNSA. Trimming took 6 bases from V and 3 from J, leaving 3 bases between them. This CDR3 has 11 residues. CDR3 in amino acids: CASRVYNEQFF. CDR3 nucleotides: TGTGCCAGCAGGGTCTACAATGAGCAGTTCTTC.

This clonotype was detected only a few times. This chain connects TRBV6-4 to TRBJ2-1; the D gene is possibly TRBD1 (5 bases). V shed 2 bases and J shed 6 bases, with 14 bases lying between them. The germline gives CDR1 MRHNA, CDR2 SNTAGT. The CDR3 runs 15 residues. The CDR3 DNA reads TGTGCCAGCAGTGACCCAGGGTGGACCTCCAATGAGCAGTTCTTC. Its protein is CASSDPGWTSNEQFF.

This clonotype was seen a few times. CDR3 amino acids: CASSLNLAHEQFF. The CDR3 DNA reads as TGTGCCAGCAGCTTAAATTTAGCCCATGAGCAGTTCTTC. The rearrangement links TRBV7-3 to TRBJ2-1; unclear D gene. The CDR3 is 13 residues long. CDR1 and CDR2 (germline): SGHTA, FQGTGA. Trimming left V 1 base short and J 8 bases short, with 9 bases between.

This clonotype was picked up a small number of times. The chain recombines TRBV12-3 or TRBV12-4 with TRBJ2-1; the match to TRBD2 covers 9 bases. The junction had 10 bases not matched to a gene; V was cut back by 5 bases and J by 5 bases. The CDR3 contains 16 residues. The CDR3 DNA is TGTGCCAGCAGTCCTGTTAGCGGGAGAGTGGACAATGAGCAGTTCTTC. Translated, it gives CASSPVSGRVDNEQFF.

This clonotype was seen at least ten times. The chain carries TRBV20-1 and TRBJ2-5, with D perhaps TRBD2 (6 bases). The CDR3 spans 14 residues. Germline CDR1 reads DFQATT; CDR2 reads SNEGSKA (reference sequence). The V end lost 6 bases, the J end lost 3 bases, and 17 bases lay between the germline ends. The chain's CDR3 is CSATEGRGKETQYF. The CDR3, as DNA: TGCAGTGCAACCGAGGGGCGCGGGAAAGAGACCCAGTACTTC.

This clonotype turned up a few times. The chain is built from TRBV11-2 and TRBJ2-3; 9 positions agree with TRBD2. Germline lookup yields CDR1 SGHAT and CDR2 FQNNGV. The CDR3 is 18 residues long. V lost 2 bases to trimming and J lost 1 base; unmatched junction nucleotides: 10. The CDR3 region is CASSLRAGGRFGTDTQYF. CDR3 in DNA: TGTGCCAGCAGCTTACGGGCGGGGGGGCGCTTCGGCACAGATACGCAGTATTTT.

The V and J genes are TRBV12-3 or TRBV12-4 and TRBJ1-2; the match to TRBD1 covers 8 bases. The CDR3 extends over 12 amino acids. Trimming cost V 5 bases and J 12 bases; bases outside gene matches: 8. CDR3 DNA: TGTGCCAGCAGTGCCGACAGGGGAAGGGACACCTTC. This translates into CASSADRGRDTF.

This clonotype was picked up many times. This chain uses TRBV20-1 with TRBJ1-5, with D unresolved. Germline assignment: CDR1 DFQATT and CDR2 SNEGSKA (reference sequence). Between the trimmed V and J ends, which lost 0 bases and 9 bases, there was a span of 15 bases. The CDR3 is 14 amino acids. CDR3 loop: CSARDPAGVRPQHF. The CDR3 DNA follows: TGCAGTGCTAGAGATCCGGCAGGCGTTCGGCCCCAGCATTTT.

This clonotype was observed at least ten times. The chain has TRBV29-1 and TRBJ2-3; D remains ambiguous. With 1 base removed from V and 0 bases from J, the gap between germline ends came to 17 bases. CDR1 and CDR2 from the germline V gene are SQVTM and ANQGSEA. The CDR3 consists of 17 residues. CDR3 DNA: TGCAGCGTTGAAGGTAGCTTGTGGTCCCCTAGCACAGATACGCAGTATTTT. Amino acid sequence: CSVEGSLWSPSTDTQYF.

This clonotype was picked up many times. The chain combines TRBV20-1 with TRBJ1-5, with D possibly matching TRBD1 (5 bases). CDR3 length: 14 amino acids. CDR1 DFQATT and CDR2 SNEGSKA come from the germline V gene (reference sequence). V lost 4 bases and J lost 1, with 11 bases in between. CDR3 region: CSAMGQVSNQPQHF. The CDR3 DNA follows: TGCAGTGCTATGGGGCAGGTGAGCAATCAGCCCCAGCATTTT.

V and J are TRBV20-1 and TRBJ1-1; D gene unclear. CDR1 DFQATT and CDR2 SNEGSKA come from the germline V gene (reference sequence). This CDR3 is built from 16 residues. The V and J ends lost 0 bases and 4 bases respectively, with 18 bases between them. The CDR3 here is CSAREHASRTGTEAFF. Here the CDR3 DNA reads TGCAGTGCTAGAGAACATGCCTCCAGGACGGGCACTGAAGCTTTCTTT.

This chain joins TRBV20-1 and TRBJ1-6; D gene ambiguous. Germline V lookup: CDR1 DFQATT, CDR2 SNEGSKA (reference sequence). This CDR3 has 13 residues. V lost 4 bases to trimming and J lost 8 bases, with 12 bases between them. The CDR3 spells CSAITIGDSPLHF. The CDR3 coding sequence is TGCAGTGCTATCACCATCGGAGATTCACCCCTCCACTTT.

This clonotype was seen at least ten times. The chain couples TRBV20-1 to TRBJ1-1; D gene ambiguous. Per the germline V gene, CDR1 is DFQATT and CDR2 is SNEGSKA (reference sequence). The CDR3 spans 13 residues. V dropped 1 base and J dropped 1 base, with 7 bases sitting between them. CDR3 in DNA: TGCAGTGCTAGAGTCCCCGGGAACACTGAAGCTTTCTTT. Translation: CSARVPGNTEAFF.

The DNA of the CDR3 is TGTGCCAGCAGCAAAGGAGTCACGGCACGAGTAACTAACTATGGCTACACCTTC. Amino acids: CASSKGVTARVTNYGYTF. V gene TRBV21-1 combines with J gene TRBJ1-2. TRBV21-1 is recorded as a pseudogene. This CDR3 is built from 18 residues.

In this sample, this clonotype turned up a few times. This chain joins TRBV25-1 and TRBJ1-1; D call uncertain. The CDR3 length is 13 residues. Germline CDR1 is MGHDK and CDR2 is SYGVNS. With 3 bases removed from V and 1 base from J, the gap between germline ends came to 6 bases. CDR3 protein: CASSDSENTEAFF. The CDR3, as DNA: TGTGCCAGCAGTGACAGCGAGAACACTGAAGCTTTCTTT.

In its sample, this clonotype was seen a few times. The gene calls are TRBV4-3 and TRBJ2-1, with a tentative D call TRBD1 (6 bases). Between the trimmed V and J ends, which lost 1 base and 8 bases, there was a span of 15 bases. There are 15 residues in the CDR3. The germline V gene encodes CDR1 LGHNA and CDR2 YSLEER. The CDR3 sequence: CASSQGRGNYYEQFF. The CDR3 coding sequence is TGCGCCAGCAGCCAAGGCAGGGGAAATTACTATGAGCAGTTCTTC.

The chain joins TRBV5-1 to TRBJ1-1; D is ambiguous. This CDR3 contains 13 residues. Trimming took off 4 bases at V and 12 bases at J, with 19 bases between the two ends. In germline, CDR1 is SGHRS, CDR2 YFSETQ. This chain's CDR3 is CASSPGKSTWPFF. As DNA, the CDR3 is TGCGCCAGCAGCCCTGGGAAATCCACTTGGCCTTTCTTT.

This clonotype was observed many times. J is TRBJ1-6 and V is TRBV20-1, with unresolved D. The germline V and J ends were trimmed by 3 bases and 10 bases, with 13 bases remaining between them. The germline gives CDR1 DFQATT, CDR2 SNEGSKA (reference sequence). The CDR3 is 13 residues long. Written as DNA, the CDR3 is TGCAGTGCTAGTAGCGGGTACGGCTCACCCCTCCACTTT. This sequence encodes CSASSGYGSPLHF.

This clonotype has more than one count but fewer than ten. The chain couples TRBV20-1 to TRBJ2-3; maybe TRBD1 (5 bases). Trimming cost V 8 bases and J 2 bases, with 17 bases left between them. The CDR3 runs to 14 residues. CDR1 and CDR2 from the germline V gene are DFQATT and SNEGSKA (reference sequence). CDR3 bases: TGCAGTCCCAAGGGGCAGGTGATCACAGATACGCAGTATTTT. Its protein product is CSPKGQVITDTQYF.

This clonotype was observed at least ten times. The chain is built from TRBV7-2 and TRBJ2-7; 10 nucleotides match TRBD1. CDR1 SGHTA and CDR2 FQGNSA come from the germline V gene. The CDR3 runs to 13 residues. With V trimmed by 8 bases and J by 3 bases, 4 bases remained unmatched. This chain's CDR3 is CASATGGNYEQYF. Written as DNA, the CDR3 is TGTGCCAGCGCGACAGGGGGCAACTACGAGCAGTACTTC.

There are a few counts of this clonotype. The chain carries TRBV20-1 and TRBJ1-1, with D perhaps TRBD1 (5 bases). The CDR3 runs to 17 residues. Germline-derived CDR1 and CDR2 are DFQATT and SNEGSKA (reference sequence). V lost 1 base, J lost 1 base, and 19 bases lay in between. The CDR3 is CSARGGLGGTQNTEAFF. CDR3 in DNA: TGCAGTGCTAGAGGGGGGTTAGGAGGGACCCAGAACACTGAAGCTTTCTTT.

This clonotype was detected many times. The chain employs TRBV5-1 and TRBJ1-6, with D perhaps TRBD1 (5 bases). The germline V gene has CDR1 SGHRS and CDR2 YFSETQ. Trimming left V 2 bases short and J 10 bases short, with 13 bases between. The CDR3 is 14 residues long. The CDR3 here is CASSLRSRESPLHF. CDR3 nucleotides: TGCGCCAGCAGCTTACGATCCAGGGAGTCACCCCTCCACTTT.

This clonotype was counted a few times. The CDR3: CATSRVVVGEKLFF. CDR3 nucleotides: TGTGCCACCAGCAGAGTAGTGGTGGGAGAAAAACTGTTTTTT. The chain combines TRBV15 with TRBJ1-4; D unresolved. This CDR3 comprises 14 residues. V was pared by 1 base and J by 8 bases, with 11 bases between. Germline loops: CDR1 LNHNV, CDR2 YYDKDF (reference sequence).

This clonotype was seen more than once but under ten times. The rearrangement uses TRBV2 and TRBJ1-3, with 7 bases that match TRBD1. The CDR3 loop spans 14 amino acids. V was pared by 6 bases and J by 0 bases, with 2 bases of the junction left unmatched. Germline V gene data show CDR1 as SNHLY and CDR2 as FYNNEI. CDR3: CASSGQVSGNTIYF. The CDR3 DNA reads TGTGCCAGCAGCGGACAGGTCTCTGGAAACACCATATATTTT.